This paragraph covers one T cell receptor beta chain sequence. No antigen is known for it. With 60 Vbeta and 13 Jbeta primers, the PCR was carried out. Only in-frame clones appear in the TCRdb table, and some are missing; sequencing was by immunoSEQ multiplex PCR. The sample yields 65,000 to 90,000 clones, roughly 78% seen once. The CDR3 loop spans 15 amino acids. Trimming took 7 bases from V and 6 from J; bases not matched to a gene: 7. Per germline, CDR1 MDHEN and CDR2 SYDVKM. The record originates from a study of cytomegalovirus exposure and HLA in healthy donors. General observations from the study: In vitro testing confirmed a few CMV-associated chains as specific for CMV antigens. When analyzed later, a missense DCLRE1C variant was found to be linked to TCR beta V- and J-gene trimming.

This clonotype was sampled from a man aged 18-30 years in good health and CMV-seronegative. The chain is built from TRBV28 and TRBJ2-2; 11 bases map to TRBD2. The sample consisted of PBMCs. DNA of the CDR3: TGTGCCAGCAAATTCTTAGCGGGAGGGGCCGGGGAGCTGTTTTTT. This gives the protein CASKFLAGGAGELFF.